This TCR beta chain was found in a study of blood T cell repertoires in COVID-19. The overall study: Whether acute or convalescent, the COVID-19 samples came from the United States, Italy and Spain.

This CDR3 has 15 amino acids. Germline V gene lookup returns CDR1 LNHNV and CDR2 YYDKDF (reference sequence). The V gene lost 8 bases and the J gene lost 1 base, with 15 bases spanning the gap. Profiled with immunoSEQ multiplex PCR; TCRdb holds only in-frame clones, not every one. The sample has more than 200,000 clones; 80% to 85% are singletons. The J gene is TRBJ1-5, the V gene TRBV15; D not resolved. The source material was peripheral blood. The TCR comes from a woman over 75 with COVID-19, enrolled during active disease. CDR3 protein: CATQVGNPSNQPQHF. For the CDR3, the DNA is TGTGCCACCCAAGTGGGCAACCCGAGCAATCAGCCCCAGCATTTT.